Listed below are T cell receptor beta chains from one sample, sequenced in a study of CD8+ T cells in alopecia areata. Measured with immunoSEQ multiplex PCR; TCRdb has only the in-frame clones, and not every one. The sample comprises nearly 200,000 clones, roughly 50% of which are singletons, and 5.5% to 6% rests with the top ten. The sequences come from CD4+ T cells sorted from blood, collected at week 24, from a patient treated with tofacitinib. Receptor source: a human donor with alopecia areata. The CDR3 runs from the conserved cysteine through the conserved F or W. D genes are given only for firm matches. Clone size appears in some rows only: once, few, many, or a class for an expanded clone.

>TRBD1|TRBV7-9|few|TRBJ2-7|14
TGTGCCAGCAGCCGGGGACAGGGGAAGAACGAGCAGTACTTC
CASSRGQGKNEQYF
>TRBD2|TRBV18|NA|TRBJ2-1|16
TGTGCCAGCTCACCACCTAGCGGGGGCCGATACAATGAGCAGTTCTTC
CASSPPSGGRYNEQFF
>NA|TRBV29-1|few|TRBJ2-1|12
TGCAGCGTTGACAGGGGTGGCAATGAGCAGTTCTTC
CSVDRGGNEQFF
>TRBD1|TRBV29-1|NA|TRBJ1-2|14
TGCAGCGTCCCACGGACAGGGACGAACTATGGCTACACCTTC
CSVPRTGTNYGYTF
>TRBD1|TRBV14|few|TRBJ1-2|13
TGTGCCAGCAGCCCCGGGACAGGTGGGGGCTACACCTTC
CASSPGTGGGYTF
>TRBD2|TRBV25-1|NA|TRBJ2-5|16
TGTGCCAGCAGTCCGCCCGGGACTAGCGGCAAAGAGACCCAGTACTTC
CASSPPGTSGKETQYF
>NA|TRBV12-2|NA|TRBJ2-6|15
TGTGCAAGTCGCTTAGGGGCTCCTCCAAAACCCGTCCTGACTTTC
CASRLGAPPKPVLTF
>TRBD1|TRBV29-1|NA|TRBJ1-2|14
TGCAGCGCGAATACACAGGGGGTAGACTATGGCTACACCTTC
CSANTQGVDYGYTF
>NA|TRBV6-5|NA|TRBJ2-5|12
TGTGCCAGCAGTTACAGGTCGGAGACCCAGTACTTC
CASSYRSETQYF
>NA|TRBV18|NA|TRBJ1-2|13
TGTGCCAGCTCACCGGGGGGCGCTGATGGCTACACCTTC
CASSPGGADGYTF